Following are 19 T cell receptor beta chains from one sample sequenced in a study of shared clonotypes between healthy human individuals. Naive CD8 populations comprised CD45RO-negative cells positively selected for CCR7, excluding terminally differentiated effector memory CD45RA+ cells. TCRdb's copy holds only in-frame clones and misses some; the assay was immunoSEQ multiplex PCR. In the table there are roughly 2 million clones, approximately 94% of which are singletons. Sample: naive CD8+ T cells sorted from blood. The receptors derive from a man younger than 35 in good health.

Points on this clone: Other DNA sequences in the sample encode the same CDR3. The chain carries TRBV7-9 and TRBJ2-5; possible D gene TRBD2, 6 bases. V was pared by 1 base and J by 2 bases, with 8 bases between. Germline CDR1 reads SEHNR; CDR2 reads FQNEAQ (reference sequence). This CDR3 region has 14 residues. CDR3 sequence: CASSLGGLQETQYF. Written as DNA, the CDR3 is TGTGCCAGCAGCTTAGGGGGACTTCAAGAGACCCAGTACTTC.

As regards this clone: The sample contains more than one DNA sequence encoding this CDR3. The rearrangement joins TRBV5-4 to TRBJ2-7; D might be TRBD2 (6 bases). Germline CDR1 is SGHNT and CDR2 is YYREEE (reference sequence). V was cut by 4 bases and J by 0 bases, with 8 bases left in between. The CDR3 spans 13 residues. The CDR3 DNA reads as TGTGCCAGCAGCGGGCGGGACTCCTACGAGCAGTACTTC. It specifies CASSGRDSYEQYF. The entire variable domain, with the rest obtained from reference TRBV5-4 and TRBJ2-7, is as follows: ETGVTQSPTHLIKTRGQQVTLRCSSQSGHNTVSWYQQALGQGPQFIFQYYREEENGRGNFPPRFSGLQFPNYSSELNVNALELDDSALYLCASSGRDSYEQYFGPGTRLTVT.

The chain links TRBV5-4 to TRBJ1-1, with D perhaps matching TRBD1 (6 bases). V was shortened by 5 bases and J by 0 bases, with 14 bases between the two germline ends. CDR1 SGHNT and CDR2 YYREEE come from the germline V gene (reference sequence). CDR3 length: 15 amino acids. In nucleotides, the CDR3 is TGTGCCAGCAGATATATACAGGGCTTGAACACTGAAGCTTTCTTT. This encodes CASRYIQGLNTEAFF.

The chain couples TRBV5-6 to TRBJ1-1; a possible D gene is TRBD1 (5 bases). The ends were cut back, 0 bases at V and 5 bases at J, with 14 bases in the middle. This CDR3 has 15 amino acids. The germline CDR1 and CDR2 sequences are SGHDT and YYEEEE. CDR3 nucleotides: TGTGCCAGCAGCTTGGCTGGGGGTTCTGGGACTGAAGCTTTCTTT. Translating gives CASSLAGGSGTEAFF. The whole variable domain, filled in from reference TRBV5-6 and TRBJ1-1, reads DAGVTQSPTHLIKTRGQQVTLRCSPKSGHDTVSWYQQALGQGPQFIFQYYEEEERQRGNFPDRFSGHQFPNYSSELNVNALLLGDSALYLCASSLAGGSGTEAFFGQGTRLTVV.

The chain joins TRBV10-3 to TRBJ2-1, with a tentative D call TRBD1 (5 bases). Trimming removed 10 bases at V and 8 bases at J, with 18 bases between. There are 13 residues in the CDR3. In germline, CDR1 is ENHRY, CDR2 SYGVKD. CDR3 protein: CATGHTQDDEQFF. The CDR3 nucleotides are TGTGCCACCGGACATACCCAAGATGATGAGCAGTTCTTC.

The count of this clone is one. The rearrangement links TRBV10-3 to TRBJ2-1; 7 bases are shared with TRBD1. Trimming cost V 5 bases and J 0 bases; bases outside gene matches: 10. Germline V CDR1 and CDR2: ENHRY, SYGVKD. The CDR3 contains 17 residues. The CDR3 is CAISKSRDSSSYNEQFF. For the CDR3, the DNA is TGTGCCATCAGTAAAAGCCGGGACAGTAGCTCCTACAATGAGCAGTTCTTC.

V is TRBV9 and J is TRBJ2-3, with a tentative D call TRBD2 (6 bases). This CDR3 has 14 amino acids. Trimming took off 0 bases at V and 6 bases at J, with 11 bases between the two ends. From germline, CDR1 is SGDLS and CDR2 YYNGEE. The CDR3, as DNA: TGTGCCAGCAGCGTAGAGAGGGCGGGGGATACGCAGTATTTT. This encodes CASSVERAGDTQYF.

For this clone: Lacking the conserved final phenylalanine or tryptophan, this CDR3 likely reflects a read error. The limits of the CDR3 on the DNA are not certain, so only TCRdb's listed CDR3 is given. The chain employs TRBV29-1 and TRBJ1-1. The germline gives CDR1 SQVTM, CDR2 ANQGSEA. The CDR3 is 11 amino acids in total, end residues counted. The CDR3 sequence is CSVEDLIPGPL.

CDR3 loop: CASSGLAGVTDTQYF. CDR3 coding DNA: TGTGCCAGCTCGGGACTAGCGGGAGTGACAGATACGCAGTATTTT. The chain couples TRBV18 to TRBJ2-3; 14 bases match TRBD2. The V gene's germline CDR1 is KGHSH and CDR2 LQKENI. Trimming cost V 6 bases and J 3 bases; bases outside gene matches: 2. The CDR3 consists of 15 residues. Together with reference TRBV18 and TRBJ2-3, the CDR3 gives the full variable domain: NAGVMQNPRHLVRRRGQEARLRCSPMKGHSHVYWYRQLPEEGLKFMVYLQKENIIDESGMPKERFSAEFPKEGPSILRIQQVVRGDSAAYFCASSGLAGVTDTQYFGPGTRLTVL.

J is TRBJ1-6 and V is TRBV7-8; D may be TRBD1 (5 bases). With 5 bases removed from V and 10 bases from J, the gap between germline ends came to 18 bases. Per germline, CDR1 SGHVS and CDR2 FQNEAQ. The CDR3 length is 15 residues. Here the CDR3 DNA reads TGTGCCAGCAGCCCCTCCAGGGCTTCAGGATCACCCCTCCACTTT. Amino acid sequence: CASSPSRASGSPLHF.

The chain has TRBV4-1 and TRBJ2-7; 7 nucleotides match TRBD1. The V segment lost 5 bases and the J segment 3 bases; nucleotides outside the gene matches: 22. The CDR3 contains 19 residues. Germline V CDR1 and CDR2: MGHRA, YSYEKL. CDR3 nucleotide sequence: TGCGCCAGCAGCTACGCGTCACAGGAAGGGGGCCAGACAGGCTACGAGCAGTACTTC. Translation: CASSYASQEGGQTGYEQYF.

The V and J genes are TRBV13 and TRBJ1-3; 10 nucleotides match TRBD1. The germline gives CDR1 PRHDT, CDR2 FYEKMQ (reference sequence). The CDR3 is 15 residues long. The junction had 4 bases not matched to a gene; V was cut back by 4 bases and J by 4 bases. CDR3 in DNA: TGTGCCAGCAGCTCGGGACAGGGGACGGGAAACACCATATATTTT. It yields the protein CASSSGQGTGNTIYF.

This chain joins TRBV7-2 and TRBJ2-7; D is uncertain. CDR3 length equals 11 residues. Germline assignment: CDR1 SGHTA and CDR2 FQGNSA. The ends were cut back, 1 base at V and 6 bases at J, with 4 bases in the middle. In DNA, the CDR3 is TGTGCCAGCAGCTTAGTCGCCGAGCAGTACTTC. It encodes CASSLVAEQYF.

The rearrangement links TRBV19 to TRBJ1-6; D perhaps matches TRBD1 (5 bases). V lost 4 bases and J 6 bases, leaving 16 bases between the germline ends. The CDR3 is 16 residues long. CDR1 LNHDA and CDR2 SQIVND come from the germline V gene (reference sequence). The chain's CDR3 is CASSTPTGIGNSPLHF. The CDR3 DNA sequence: TGTGCCAGTAGTACTCCTACAGGTATTGGTAATTCACCCCTCCACTTT.

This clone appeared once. The CDR3 sequence is CASSTTSAAEQFF. The CDR3 DNA reads as TGTGCCAGTAGCACGACTAGCGCGGCCGAGCAGTTCTTC. This chain links TRBV19 with TRBJ2-1, with TRBD2 matching over 8 bases. This CDR3 spans 13 amino acids. The ends lost 6 bases at V and 10 bases at J; junction bases unmatched: 8. Germline V lookup: CDR1 LNHDA, CDR2 SQIVND (reference sequence).

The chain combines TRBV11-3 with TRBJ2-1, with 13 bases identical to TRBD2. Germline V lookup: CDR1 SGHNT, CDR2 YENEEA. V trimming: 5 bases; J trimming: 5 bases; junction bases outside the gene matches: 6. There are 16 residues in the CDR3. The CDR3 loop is CASSRMTSGGHNEQFF. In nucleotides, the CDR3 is TGTGCCAGCAGCCGTATGACTAGCGGGGGGCACAATGAGCAGTTCTTC.

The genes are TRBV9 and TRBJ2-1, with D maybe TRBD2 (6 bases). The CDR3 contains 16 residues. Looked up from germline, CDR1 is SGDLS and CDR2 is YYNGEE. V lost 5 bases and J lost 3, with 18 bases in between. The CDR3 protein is CASSLEGRGIYNEQFF. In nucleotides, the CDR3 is TGTGCCAGCAGTCTAGAGGGGCGGGGTATCTACAATGAGCAGTTCTTC.

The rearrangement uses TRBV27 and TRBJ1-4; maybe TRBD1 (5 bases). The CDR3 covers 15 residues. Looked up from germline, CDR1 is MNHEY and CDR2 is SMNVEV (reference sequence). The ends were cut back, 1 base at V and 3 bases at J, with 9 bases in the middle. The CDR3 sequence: CASSLFMGANEKLFF. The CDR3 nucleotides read TGTGCCAGCAGTTTATTTATGGGGGCTAATGAAAAACTGTTTTTT.

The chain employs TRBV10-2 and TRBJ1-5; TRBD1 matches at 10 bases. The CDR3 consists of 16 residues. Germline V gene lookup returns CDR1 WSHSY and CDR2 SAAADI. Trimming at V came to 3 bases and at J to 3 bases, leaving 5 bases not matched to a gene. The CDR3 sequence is CASSDGQGGSNQPQHF. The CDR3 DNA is TGCGCCAGCAGTGACGGACAGGGGGGTTCCAATCAGCCCCAGCATTTT.